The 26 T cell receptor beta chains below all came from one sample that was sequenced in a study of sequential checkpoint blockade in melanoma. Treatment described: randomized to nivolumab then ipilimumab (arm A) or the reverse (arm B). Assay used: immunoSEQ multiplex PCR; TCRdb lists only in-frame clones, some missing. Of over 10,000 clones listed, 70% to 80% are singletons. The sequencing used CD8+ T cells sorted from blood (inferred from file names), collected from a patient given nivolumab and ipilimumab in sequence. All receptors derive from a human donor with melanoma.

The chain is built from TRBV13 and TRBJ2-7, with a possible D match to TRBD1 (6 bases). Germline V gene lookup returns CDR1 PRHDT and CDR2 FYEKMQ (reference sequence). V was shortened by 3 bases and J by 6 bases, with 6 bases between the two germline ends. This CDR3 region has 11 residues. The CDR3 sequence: CASSLGAEQYF. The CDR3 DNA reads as TGTGCCAGCAGCTTGGGGGCCGAGCAGTACTTC.

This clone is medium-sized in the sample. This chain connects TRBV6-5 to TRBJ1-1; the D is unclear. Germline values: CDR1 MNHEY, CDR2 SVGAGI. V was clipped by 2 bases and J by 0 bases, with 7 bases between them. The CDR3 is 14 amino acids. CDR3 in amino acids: CASSYAEMNTEAFF. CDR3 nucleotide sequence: TGTGCCAGCAGTTACGCGGAGATGAACACTGAAGCTTTCTTT.

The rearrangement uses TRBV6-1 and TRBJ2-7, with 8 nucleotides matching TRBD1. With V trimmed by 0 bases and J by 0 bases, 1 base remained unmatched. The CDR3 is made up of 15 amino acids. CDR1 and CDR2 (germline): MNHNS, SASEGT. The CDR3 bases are TGTGCCAGCAGTGAAGCGCAGGGGGCCTCCTACGAGCAGTACTTC. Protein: CASSEAQGASYEQYF.

Here the CDR3 reads CASSRDTNTEAFF. As DNA, the CDR3 is TGCGCCAGCAGCCGGGACACGAACACTGAAGCTTTCTTT. The chain has TRBV4-1 and TRBJ1-1, with D maybe TRBD1 (6 bases). This CDR3 has 13 amino acids. Germline CDR1 is MGHRA and CDR2 is YSYEKL. V was shortened by 4 bases and J by 1 base, with 7 bases between the two germline ends.

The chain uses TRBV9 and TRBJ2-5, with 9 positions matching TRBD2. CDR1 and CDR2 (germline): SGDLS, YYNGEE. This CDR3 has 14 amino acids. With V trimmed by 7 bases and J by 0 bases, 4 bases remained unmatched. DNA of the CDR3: TGTGCCAGCGCGGGGGGGCCCCACCAAGAGACCCAGTACTTC. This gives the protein CASAGGPHQETQYF.

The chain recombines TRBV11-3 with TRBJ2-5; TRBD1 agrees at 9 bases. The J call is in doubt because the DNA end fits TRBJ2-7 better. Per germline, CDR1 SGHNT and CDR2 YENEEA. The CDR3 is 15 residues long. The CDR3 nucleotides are TGTGCCAGCAGCCCCCGGACAGGGGCCCTCTACGAGCAGTACTTC. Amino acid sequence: CASSPRTGALYEQYF.

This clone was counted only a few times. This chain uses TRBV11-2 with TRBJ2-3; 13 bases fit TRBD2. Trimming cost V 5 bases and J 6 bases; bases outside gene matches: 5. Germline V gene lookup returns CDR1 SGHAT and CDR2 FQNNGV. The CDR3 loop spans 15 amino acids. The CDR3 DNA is TGTGCCAGCAGCCTACTAGCGGGAGGGCCCGATACGCAGTATTTT. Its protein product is CASSLLAGGPDTQYF.

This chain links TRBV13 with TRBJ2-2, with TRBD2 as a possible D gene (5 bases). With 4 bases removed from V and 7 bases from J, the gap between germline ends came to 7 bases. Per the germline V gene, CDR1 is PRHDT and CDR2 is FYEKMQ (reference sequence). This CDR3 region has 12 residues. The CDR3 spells CASSSEGGELFF. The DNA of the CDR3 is TGTGCCAGCAGCTCCGAGGGCGGGGAGCTGTTTTTT.

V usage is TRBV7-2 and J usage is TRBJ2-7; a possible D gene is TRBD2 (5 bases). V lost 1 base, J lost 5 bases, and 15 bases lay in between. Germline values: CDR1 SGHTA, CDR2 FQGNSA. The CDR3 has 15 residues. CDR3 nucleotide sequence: TGTGCCAGCAGCTTAGTGAGGGAAAGGTTTGACGAGCAGTACTTC. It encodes CASSLVRERFDEQYF.

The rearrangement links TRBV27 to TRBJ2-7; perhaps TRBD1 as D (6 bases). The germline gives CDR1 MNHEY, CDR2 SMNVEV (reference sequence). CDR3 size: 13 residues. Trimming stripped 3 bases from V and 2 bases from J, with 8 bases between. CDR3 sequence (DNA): TGTGCCAGCAGTTTGAACAGGGCCTACGAGCAGTACTTC. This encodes CASSLNRAYEQYF.

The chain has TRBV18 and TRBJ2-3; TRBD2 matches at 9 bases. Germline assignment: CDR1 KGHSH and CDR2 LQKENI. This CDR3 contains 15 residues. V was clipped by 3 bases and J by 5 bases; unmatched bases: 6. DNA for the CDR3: TGTGCCAGCTCACCTGGCGGGAGGGCCCGAGATACGCAGTATTTT. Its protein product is CASSPGGRARDTQYF.

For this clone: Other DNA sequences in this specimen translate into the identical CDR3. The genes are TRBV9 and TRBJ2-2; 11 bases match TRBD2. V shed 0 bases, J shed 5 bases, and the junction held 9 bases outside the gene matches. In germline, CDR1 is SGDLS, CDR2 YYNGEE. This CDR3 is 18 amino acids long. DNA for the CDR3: TGTGCCAGCAGCGTAGAGGATAGCGGGGGGGTTAATACCGGGGAGCTGTTTTTT. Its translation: CASSVEDSGGVNTGELFF.

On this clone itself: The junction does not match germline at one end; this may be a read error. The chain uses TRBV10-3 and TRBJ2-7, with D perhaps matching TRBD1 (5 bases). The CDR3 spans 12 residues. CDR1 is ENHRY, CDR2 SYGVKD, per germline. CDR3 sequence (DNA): TGTGCCATCAGGGACACCCCCTACGAGCAGTGCTTC. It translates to CAIRDTPYEQCF.

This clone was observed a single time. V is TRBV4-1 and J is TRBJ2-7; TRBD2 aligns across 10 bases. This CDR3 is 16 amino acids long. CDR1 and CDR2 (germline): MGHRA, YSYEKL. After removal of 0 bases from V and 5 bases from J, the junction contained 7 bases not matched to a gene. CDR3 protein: CASSQEGLAGADEQYF. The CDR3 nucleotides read TGCGCCAGCAGCCAAGAGGGGCTAGCGGGAGCGGACGAGCAGTACTTC.

CDR3 sequence: CSVVGTGNTGELFF. CDR3 DNA sequence: TGCAGCGTTGTAGGAACAGGGAACACCGGGGAGCTGTTTTTT. This chain connects TRBV29-1 to TRBJ2-2, with TRBD1 as a possible D gene (5 bases). Per the germline V gene, CDR1 is SQVTM and CDR2 is ANQGSEA. The length of the CDR3 is 14 residues. The ends were cut back, 4 bases at V and 1 base at J, with 10 bases in the middle.

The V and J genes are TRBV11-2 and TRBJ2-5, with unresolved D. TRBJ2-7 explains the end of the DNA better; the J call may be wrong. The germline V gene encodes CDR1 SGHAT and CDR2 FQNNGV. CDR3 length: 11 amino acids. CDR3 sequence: CASSLVVEQYF. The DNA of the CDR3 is TGTGCCAGCAGCTTAGTGGTCGAGCAGTACTTC.

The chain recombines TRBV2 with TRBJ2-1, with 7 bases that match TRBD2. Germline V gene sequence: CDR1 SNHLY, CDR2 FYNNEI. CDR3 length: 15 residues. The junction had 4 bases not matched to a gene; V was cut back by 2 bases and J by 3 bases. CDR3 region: CASSESGTNYNEQFF. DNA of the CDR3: TGTGCCAGCAGTGAATCCGGGACTAACTACAATGAGCAGTTCTTC.

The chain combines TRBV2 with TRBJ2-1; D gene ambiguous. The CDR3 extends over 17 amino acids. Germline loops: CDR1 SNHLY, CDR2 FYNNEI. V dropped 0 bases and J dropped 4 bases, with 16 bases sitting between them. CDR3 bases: TGTGCCAGCAGTGAAGCGCAGGCCATACCACCTTACAATGAGCAGTTCTTC. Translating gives CASSEAQAIPPYNEQFF.

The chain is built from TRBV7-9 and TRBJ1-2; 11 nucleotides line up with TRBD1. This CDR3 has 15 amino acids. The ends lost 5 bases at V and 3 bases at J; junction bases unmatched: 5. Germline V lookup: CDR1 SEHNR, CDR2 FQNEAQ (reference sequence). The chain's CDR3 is CASSTGTGGHYGYTF. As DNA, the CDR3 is TGTGCCAGCAGCACCGGGACAGGGGGGCACTATGGCTACACCTTC.

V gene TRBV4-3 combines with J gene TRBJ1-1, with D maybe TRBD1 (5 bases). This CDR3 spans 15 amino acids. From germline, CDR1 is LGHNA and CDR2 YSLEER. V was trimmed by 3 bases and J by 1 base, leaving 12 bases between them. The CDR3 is CASSHKIGQNTEAFF. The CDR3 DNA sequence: TGCGCCAGCAGCCACAAGATAGGACAGAACACTGAAGCTTTCTTT.

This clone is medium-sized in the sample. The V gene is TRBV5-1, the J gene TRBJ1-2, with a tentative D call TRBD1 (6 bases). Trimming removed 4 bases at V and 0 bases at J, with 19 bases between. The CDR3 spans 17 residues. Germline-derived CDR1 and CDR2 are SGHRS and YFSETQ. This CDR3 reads CASSEGHRAASNYGYTF. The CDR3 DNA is TGCGCCAGCAGCGAGGGACATCGGGCCGCCTCTAACTATGGCTACACCTTC.

The CDR3 is CASSLQGVDEAFF. The CDR3, as DNA: TGTGCCAGCAGCTTACAAGGGGTGGATGAAGCTTTCTTT. The rearrangement uses TRBV7-9 and TRBJ1-1; D is perhaps TRBD1 (5 bases). Germline-derived CDR1 and CDR2 are SEHNR and FQNEAQ (reference sequence). The ends were cut back, 2 bases at V and 7 bases at J, with 11 bases in the middle. The CDR3 is 13 amino acids.

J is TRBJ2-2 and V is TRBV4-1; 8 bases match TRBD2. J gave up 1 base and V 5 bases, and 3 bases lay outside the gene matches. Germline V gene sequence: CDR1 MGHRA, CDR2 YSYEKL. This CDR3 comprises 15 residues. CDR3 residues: CASSIAGGNTGELFF. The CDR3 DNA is TGCGCCAGCAGCATCGCGGGAGGGAACACCGGGGAGCTGTTTTTT.

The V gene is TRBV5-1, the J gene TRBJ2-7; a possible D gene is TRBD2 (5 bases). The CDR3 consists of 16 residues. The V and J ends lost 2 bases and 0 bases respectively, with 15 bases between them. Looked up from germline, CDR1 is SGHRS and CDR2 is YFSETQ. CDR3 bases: TGCGCCAGCAGCTTAGCGGCCGGCGGTCCCTCCTACGAGCAGTACTTC. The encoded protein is CASSLAAGGPSYEQYF.

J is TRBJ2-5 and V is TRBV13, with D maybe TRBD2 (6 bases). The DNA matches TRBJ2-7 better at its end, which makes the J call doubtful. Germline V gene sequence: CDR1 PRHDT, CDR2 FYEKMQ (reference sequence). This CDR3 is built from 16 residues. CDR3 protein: CASSLAGGGMAYEQYF. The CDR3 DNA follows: TGTGCCAGCAGCTTAGCCGGTGGGGGGATGGCCTACGAGCAGTACTTC.

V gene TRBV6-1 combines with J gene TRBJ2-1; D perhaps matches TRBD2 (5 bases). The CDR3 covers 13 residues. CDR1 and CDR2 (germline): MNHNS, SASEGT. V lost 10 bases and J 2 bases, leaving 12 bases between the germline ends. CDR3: CAILLDTYNEQFF. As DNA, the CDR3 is TGTGCCATCCTACTAGACACCTACAATGAGCAGTTCTTC.